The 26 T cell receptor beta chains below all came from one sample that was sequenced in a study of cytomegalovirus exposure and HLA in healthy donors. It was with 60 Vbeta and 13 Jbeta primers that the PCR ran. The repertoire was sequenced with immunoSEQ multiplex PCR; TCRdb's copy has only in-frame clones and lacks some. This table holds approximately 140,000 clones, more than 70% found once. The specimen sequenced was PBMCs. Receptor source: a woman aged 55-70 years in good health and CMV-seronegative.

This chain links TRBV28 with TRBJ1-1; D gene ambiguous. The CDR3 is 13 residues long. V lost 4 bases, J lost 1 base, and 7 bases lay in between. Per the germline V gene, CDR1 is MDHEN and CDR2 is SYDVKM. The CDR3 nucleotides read TGTGCCAGCAGTTACGGTGGGAACACTGAAGCTTTCTTT. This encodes CASSYGGNTEAFF.

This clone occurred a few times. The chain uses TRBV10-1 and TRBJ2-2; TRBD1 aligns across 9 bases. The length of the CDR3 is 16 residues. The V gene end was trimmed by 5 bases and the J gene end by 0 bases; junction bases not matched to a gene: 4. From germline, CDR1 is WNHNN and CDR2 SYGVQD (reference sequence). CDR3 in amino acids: CASSPQGAANTGELFF. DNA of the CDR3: TGCGCCAGCAGTCCACAGGGGGCAGCGAACACCGGGGAGCTGTTTTTT.

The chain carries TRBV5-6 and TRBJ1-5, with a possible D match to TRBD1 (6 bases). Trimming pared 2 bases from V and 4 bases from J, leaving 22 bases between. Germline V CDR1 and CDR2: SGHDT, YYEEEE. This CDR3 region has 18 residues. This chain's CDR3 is CASSFWGHPNLRNQPQHF. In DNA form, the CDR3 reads TGTGCCAGCAGCTTTTGGGGACATCCTAATTTGAGGAATCAGCCCCAGCATTTT.

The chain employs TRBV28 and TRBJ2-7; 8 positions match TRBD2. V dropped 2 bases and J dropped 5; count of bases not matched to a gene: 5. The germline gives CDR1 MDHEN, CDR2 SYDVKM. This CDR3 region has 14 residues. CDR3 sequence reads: CASSLTGGPHEQYF. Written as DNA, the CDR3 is TGTGCCAGCAGTTTAACGGGGGGGCCCCACGAGCAGTACTTC.

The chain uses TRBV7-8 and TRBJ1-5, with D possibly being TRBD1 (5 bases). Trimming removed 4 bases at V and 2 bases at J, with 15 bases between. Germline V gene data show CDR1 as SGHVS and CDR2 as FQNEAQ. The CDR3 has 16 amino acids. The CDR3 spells CASSWGEGTGNQPQHF. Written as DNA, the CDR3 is TGTGCCAGCAGCTGGGGGGAGGGTACGGGCAATCAGCCCCAGCATTTT.

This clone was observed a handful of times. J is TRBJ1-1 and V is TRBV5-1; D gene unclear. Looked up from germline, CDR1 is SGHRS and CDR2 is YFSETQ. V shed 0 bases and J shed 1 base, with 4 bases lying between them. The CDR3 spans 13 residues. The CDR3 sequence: CASSLAGNTEAFF. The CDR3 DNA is TGCGCCAGCAGCTTGGCAGGGAACACTGAAGCTTTCTTT.

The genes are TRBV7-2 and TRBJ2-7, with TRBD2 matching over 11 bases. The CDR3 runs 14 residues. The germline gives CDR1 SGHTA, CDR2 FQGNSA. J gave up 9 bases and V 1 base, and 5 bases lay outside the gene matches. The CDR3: CASSLGLAGRAQYF. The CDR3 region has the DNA TGTGCCAGCAGCTTAGGACTAGCGGGACGGGCGCAGTACTTC.

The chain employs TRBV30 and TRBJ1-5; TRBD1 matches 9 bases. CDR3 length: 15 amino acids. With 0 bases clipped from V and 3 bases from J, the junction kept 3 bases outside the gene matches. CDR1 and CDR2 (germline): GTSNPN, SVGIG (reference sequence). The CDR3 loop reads CAWSVGTGNNQPQHF. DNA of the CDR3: TGTGCCTGGAGTGTTGGGACAGGGAACAATCAGCCCCAGCATTTT.

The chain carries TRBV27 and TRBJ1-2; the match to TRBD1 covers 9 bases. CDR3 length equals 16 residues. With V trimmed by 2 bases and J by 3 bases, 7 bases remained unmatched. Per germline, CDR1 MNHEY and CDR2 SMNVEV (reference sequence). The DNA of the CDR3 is TGTGCCAGCAGTTTAAAGGGACAGGGTAATTACTATGGCTACACCTTC. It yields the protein CASSLKGQGNYYGYTF.

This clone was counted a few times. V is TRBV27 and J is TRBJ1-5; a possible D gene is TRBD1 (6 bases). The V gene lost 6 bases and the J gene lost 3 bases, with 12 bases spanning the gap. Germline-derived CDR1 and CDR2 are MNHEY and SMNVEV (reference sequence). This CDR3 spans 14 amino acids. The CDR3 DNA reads TGTGCCAGCAGGCCAGGACAGTACAATCAGCCCCAGCATTTT. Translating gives CASRPGQYNQPQHF.

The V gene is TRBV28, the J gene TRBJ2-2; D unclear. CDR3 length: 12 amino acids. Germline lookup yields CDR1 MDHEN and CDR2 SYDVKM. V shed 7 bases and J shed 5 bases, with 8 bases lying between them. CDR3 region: CASTPRTGELFF. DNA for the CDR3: TGTGCCAGCACCCCCAGGACCGGGGAGCTGTTTTTT.

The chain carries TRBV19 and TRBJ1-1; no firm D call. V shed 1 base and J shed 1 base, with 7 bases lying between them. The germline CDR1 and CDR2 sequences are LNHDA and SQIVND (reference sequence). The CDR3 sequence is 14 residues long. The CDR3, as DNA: TGTGCCAGTAGTATAGGGGCCGGGAACACTGAAGCTTTCTTT. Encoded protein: CASSIGAGNTEAFF.

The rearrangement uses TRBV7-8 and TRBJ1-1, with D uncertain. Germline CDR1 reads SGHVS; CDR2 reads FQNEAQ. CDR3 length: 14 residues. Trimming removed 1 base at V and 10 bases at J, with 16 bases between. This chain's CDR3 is CASSLEASLGGAFF. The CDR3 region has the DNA TGTGCCAGCAGCTTAGAGGCCTCCCTGGGAGGAGCTTTCTTT. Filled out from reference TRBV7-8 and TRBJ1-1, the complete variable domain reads GAGVSQSPRYKVAKRGQDVALRCDPISGHVSLFWYQQALGQGPEFLTYFQNEAQLDKSGLPSDRFFAERPEGSVSTLKIQRTQQEDSAVYLCASSLEASLGGAFFGQGTRLTVV.

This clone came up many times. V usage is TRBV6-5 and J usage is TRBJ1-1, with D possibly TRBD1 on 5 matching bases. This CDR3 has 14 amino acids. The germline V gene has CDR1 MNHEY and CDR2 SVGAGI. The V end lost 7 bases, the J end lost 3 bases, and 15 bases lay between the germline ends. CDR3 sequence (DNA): TGTGCCAGCATTGGGGCAGCCTCCTACACTGAAGCTTTCTTT. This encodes CASIGAASYTEAFF.

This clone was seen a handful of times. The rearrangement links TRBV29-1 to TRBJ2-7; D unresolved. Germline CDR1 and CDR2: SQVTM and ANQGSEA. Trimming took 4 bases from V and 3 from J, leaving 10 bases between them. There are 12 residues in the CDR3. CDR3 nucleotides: TGCAGCGTTGCGGAGTATAGCTACGAGCAGTACTTC. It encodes CSVAEYSYEQYF.

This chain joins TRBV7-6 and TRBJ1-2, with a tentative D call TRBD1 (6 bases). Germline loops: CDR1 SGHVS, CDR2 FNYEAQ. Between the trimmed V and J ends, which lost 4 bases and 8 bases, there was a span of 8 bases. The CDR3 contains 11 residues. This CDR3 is CASSSGDGYTF. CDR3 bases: TGTGCCAGCAGCTCAGGGGACGGCTACACCTTC. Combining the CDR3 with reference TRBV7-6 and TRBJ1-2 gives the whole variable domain GAGVSQSPRYKVTKRGQDVALRCDPISGHVSLYWYRQALGQGPEFLTYFNYEAQQDKSGLPNDRFSAERPEGSISTLTIQRTEQRDSAMYRCASSSGDGYTFGSGTRLTVV.

The CDR3, as DNA: TGTGCCAGCAGCCGTAGCGGGATAAAGAATGAGCAGTTCTTC. Translation gives CASSRSGIKNEQFF. The rearrangement uses TRBV14 and TRBJ2-1, with 8 bases aligning to TRBD2. The germline V gene encodes CDR1 SGHDN and CDR2 FVKESK. This CDR3 comprises 14 residues. The ends lost 4 bases at V and 7 bases at J; junction bases unmatched: 6.

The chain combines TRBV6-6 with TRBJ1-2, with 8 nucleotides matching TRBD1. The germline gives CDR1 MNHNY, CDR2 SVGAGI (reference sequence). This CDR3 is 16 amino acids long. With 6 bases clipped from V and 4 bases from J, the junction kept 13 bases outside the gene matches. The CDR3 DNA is TGTGCCAGCAGCCCCCAAGGGGGACAGGCTATCTATGGCTACACCTTC. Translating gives CASSPQGGQAIYGYTF.

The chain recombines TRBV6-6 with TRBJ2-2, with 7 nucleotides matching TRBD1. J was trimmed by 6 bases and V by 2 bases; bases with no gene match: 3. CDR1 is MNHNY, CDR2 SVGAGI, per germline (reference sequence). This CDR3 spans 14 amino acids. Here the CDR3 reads CASSYTQGAGELFF. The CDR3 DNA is TGTGCCAGCAGTTACACTCAGGGGGCCGGGGAGCTGTTTTTT.

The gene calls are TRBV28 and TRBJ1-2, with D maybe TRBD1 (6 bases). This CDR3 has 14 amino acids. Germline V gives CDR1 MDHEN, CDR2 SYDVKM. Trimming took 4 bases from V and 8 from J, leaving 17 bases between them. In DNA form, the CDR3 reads TGTGCCAGCAGTTCCCCTGACAGGTGGCAGGGCTACACCTTC. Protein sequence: CASSSPDRWQGYTF.

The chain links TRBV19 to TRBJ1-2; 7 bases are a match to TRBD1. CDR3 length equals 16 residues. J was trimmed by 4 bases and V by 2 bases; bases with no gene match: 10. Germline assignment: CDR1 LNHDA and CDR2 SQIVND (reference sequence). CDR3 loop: CASSINSAGGIYGYTF. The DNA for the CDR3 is TGTGCCAGTAGTATAAACTCCGCAGGGGGGATCTATGGCTACACCTTC.

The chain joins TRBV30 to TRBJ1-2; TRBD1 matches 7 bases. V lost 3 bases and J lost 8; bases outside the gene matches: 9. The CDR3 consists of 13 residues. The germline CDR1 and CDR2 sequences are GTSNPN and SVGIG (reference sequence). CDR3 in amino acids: CAWSPGQARGYTF. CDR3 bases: TGTGCCTGGAGCCCCGGACAGGCGCGCGGCTACACCTTC.

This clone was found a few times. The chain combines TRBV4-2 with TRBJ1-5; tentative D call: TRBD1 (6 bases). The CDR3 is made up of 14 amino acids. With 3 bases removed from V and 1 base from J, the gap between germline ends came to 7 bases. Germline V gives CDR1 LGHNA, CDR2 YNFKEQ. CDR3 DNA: TGTGCCAGCAGCCACAGGGGCAGCAATCAGCCCCAGCATTTT. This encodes CASSHRGSNQPQHF.

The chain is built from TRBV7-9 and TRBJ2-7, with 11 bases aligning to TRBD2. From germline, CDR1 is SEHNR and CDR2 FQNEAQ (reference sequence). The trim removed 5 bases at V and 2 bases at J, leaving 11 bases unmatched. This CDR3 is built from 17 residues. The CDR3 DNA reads TGTGCCAGCAGCATAGATTCCGTACTAGCGGGGGCCTACGAGCAGTACTTC. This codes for CASSIDSVLAGAYEQYF.

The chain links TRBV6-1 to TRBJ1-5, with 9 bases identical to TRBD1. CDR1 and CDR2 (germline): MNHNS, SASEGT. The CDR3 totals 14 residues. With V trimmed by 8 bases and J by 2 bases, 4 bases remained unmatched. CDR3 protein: CASDRGGGNQPQHF. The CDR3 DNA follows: TGTGCCAGCGACAGGGGGGGTGGCAATCAGCCCCAGCATTTT.

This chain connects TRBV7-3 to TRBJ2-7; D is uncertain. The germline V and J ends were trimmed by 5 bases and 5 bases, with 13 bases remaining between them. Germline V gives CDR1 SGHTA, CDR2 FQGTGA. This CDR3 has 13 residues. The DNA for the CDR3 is TGTGCCAGCAGCCCCCCGGTAGTCCACGAGCAGTACTTC. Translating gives CASSPPVVHEQYF. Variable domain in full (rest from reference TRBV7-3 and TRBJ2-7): GAGVSQTPSNKVTEKGKYVELRCDPISGHTALYWYRQSLGQGPEFLIYFQGTGAADDSGLPNDRFFAVRPEGSVSTLKIQRTERGDSAVYLCASSPPVVHEQYFGPGTRLTVT.